Listed here are 24 T cell receptor beta chains from one sample, sequenced in a study of cytomegalovirus exposure and HLA in healthy donors. The PCR employed 60 Vbeta primers together with 13 Jbeta primers. Assay: immunoSEQ multiplex PCR; the TCRdb copy retains only in-frame clones and omits some. The sample includes about 200,000 clones, 65% to 85% of them seen just once. Sequences were obtained from PBMCs. The receptors here all came from a woman aged 25 to 39 in good health and CMV-seronegative.

The J gene is TRBJ2-7, the V gene TRBV18; D ambiguous. Trimming cost V 0 bases and J 3 bases, with 6 bases left between them. The CDR3 runs to 13 residues. Germline V lookup: CDR1 KGHSH, CDR2 LQKENI. DNA for the CDR3: TGTGCCAGCTCACCACCATCCGGCTACGAGCAGTACTTC. Translating gives CASSPPSGYEQYF.

This clone was picked up a small number of times. This sequence joins TRBV6-1 and TRBJ1-5; D is possibly TRBD1 (5 bases). The CDR3 consists of 15 residues. Trimming removed 0 bases at V and 4 bases at J, with 10 bases between. In germline, CDR1 is MNHNS, CDR2 SASEGT. CDR3 nucleotide sequence: TGTGCCAGCAGTGAAGCCAGGGTGGTTAATCAGCCCCAGCATTTT. Amino acids: CASSEARVVNQPQHF.

The rearrangement uses TRBV18 and TRBJ2-7; 11 nucleotides align to TRBD2. This CDR3 has 18 residues. Germline trimming cut 3 bases from V and 3 bases from J; bases unmatched to any gene: 13. Germline V lookup: CDR1 KGHSH, CDR2 LQKENI. CDR3 sequence (DNA): TGTGCCAGCTCACCTCTAGCTCCTAGCGGGAGGCCACACTACGAGCAGTACTTC. Its protein product is CASSPLAPSGRPHYEQYF.

The chain recombines TRBV19 with TRBJ2-1; D unresolved. Per the germline V gene, CDR1 is LNHDA and CDR2 is SQIVND (reference sequence). The CDR3 spans 17 residues. Trimming took 2 bases from V and 3 from J, leaving 17 bases between them. CDR3 loop: CASSISSAQSRYNEQFF. CDR3 bases: TGTGCCAGTAGTATATCCAGCGCCCAGAGCCGCTACAATGAGCAGTTCTTC.

CDR3 sequence: CASSANRATQYF. The CDR3 DNA follows: TGTGCCAGCAGCGCTAACAGGGCTACGCAGTATTTT. The chain couples TRBV9 to TRBJ2-3; possible D gene TRBD1, 6 bases. The germline V and J ends were trimmed by 3 bases and 8 bases, with 10 bases remaining between them. Germline-derived CDR1 and CDR2 are SGDLS and YYNGEE. The CDR3 is 12 residues long. Complete variable domain (other parts from reference TRBV9 and TRBJ2-3): DSGVTQTPKHLITATGQRVTLRCSPRSGDLSVYWYQQSLDQGLQFLIQYYNGEERAKGNILERFSAQQFPDLHSELNLSSLELGDSALYFCASSANRATQYFGPGTRLTVL.

The chain couples TRBV10-3 to TRBJ2-3; possible D gene TRBD2, 5 bases. Between the trimmed V and J ends, which lost 4 bases and 1 base, there was a span of 15 bases. The CDR3 sequence is 16 residues long. From germline, CDR1 is ENHRY and CDR2 SYGVKD. CDR3 region: CAISAGGSAGTDTQYF. CDR3 DNA sequence: TGTGCCATCAGTGCGGGCGGTAGCGCAGGCACAGATACGCAGTATTTT.

The chain carries TRBV15 and TRBJ2-1; D is perhaps TRBD2 (6 bases). The V end was cut by 6 bases, the J end by 0 bases, with 9 bases between. Germline assignment: CDR1 LNHNV and CDR2 YYDKDF (reference sequence). The CDR3 extends over 14 amino acids. The CDR3 region has the DNA TGTGCCACCAGTAGCGGCAGCTCCTACAATGAGCAGTTCTTC. Translated, it gives CATSSGSSYNEQFF.

V is TRBV28 and J is TRBJ2-6; D not certain. The V end lost 2 bases, the J end lost 0 bases, and 8 bases lay between the germline ends. The CDR3 spans 16 residues. CDR1 MDHEN and CDR2 SYDVKM come from the germline V gene. The CDR3 DNA is TGTGCCAGCAGTTTAGGCGACTTCTCTGGGGCCAACGTCCTGACTTTC. It codes for CASSLGDFSGANVLTF.

This clone has just a few counts. The J gene is TRBJ1-3, the V gene TRBV2, with unresolved D. V lost 2 bases to trimming and J lost 9 bases, with 8 bases between them. The length of the CDR3 is 12 residues. CDR1 and CDR2 (germline): SNHLY, FYNNEI. The CDR3 reads CASSEISGTIYF. The CDR3 nucleotides read TGTGCCAGCAGTGAAATCAGCGGCACCATATATTTT. The full variable domain, completed using reference TRBV2 and TRBJ1-3, is EPEVTQTPSHQVTQMGQEVILRCVPISNHLYFYWYRQILGQKVEFLVSFYNNEISEKSEIFDDQFSVERPDGSNFTLKIRSTKLEDSAMYFCASSEISGTIYFGEGSWLTVV.

The chain employs TRBV5-6 and TRBJ1-5, with unresolved D. Looked up from germline, CDR1 is SGHDT and CDR2 is YYEEEE. Trimming left V 1 base short and J 2 bases short, with 10 bases between. There are 15 residues in the CDR3. CDR3: CASSLWRFGNQPQHF. The CDR3 region has the DNA TGTGCCAGCAGCTTGTGGCGGTTCGGCAATCAGCCCCAGCATTTT. The full variable domain, rest sourced from reference TRBV5-6 and TRBJ1-5, is DAGVTQSPTHLIKTRGQQVTLRCSPKSGHDTVSWYQQALGQGPQFIFQYYEEEERQRGNFPDRFSGHQFPNYSSELNVNALLLGDSALYLCASSLWRFGNQPQHFGDGTRLSIL.

The V call is TRBV5-5, the J call TRBJ2-7; D remains unclear. This CDR3 comprises 13 residues. Germline V gene lookup returns CDR1 SGHKS and CDR2 YYEKEE (reference sequence). V dropped 4 bases and J dropped 6 bases, with 14 bases sitting between them. CDR3 nucleotide sequence: TGTGCCAGCAGCCCTTTTCGCGGATTCGAGCAGTACTTC. Its protein is CASSPFRGFEQYF.

The chain is built from TRBV29-1 and TRBJ1-2; tentatively, D is TRBD1 (5 bases). V was shortened by 7 bases and J by 5 bases, with 17 bases between the two germline ends. The germline gives CDR1 SQVTM, CDR2 ANQGSEA. This CDR3 spans 13 amino acids. CDR3 DNA: TGCAGCGCCGCCGGGACTGTAACTTATGGCTACACCTTC. Residues: CSAAGTVTYGYTF.

The genes are TRBV6-5 and TRBJ1-2; the D gene is possibly TRBD1 (6 bases). Germline V CDR1 and CDR2: MNHEY, SVGAGI. V lost 0 bases and J 14 bases, leaving 22 bases between the germline ends. There are 15 residues in the CDR3. The CDR3 nucleotides are TGTGCCAGCAGTTACTCGCCTACCAGGGGCCGCGCGAGTACCTTC. Protein product: CASSYSPTRGRASTF.

The chain couples TRBV6-5 to TRBJ2-2; D is possibly TRBD2 (5 bases). The V end lost 6 bases, the J end lost 6 bases, and 11 bases lay between the germline ends. CDR1 MNHEY and CDR2 SVGAGI come from the germline V gene. This CDR3 is 13 amino acids long. Here the CDR3 DNA reads TGTGCCAGCAGGGCTAGCATCCCCGGGGAGCTGTTTTTT. Its protein is CASRASIPGELFF.

This clone was detected a few times. This chain joins TRBV5-6 and TRBJ2-1; D possibly corresponds to TRBD2 (6 bases). This CDR3 has 17 amino acids. Trimming shortened V by 1 base and J by 7 bases, and 21 bases separated the two germline ends. Germline V gene data show CDR1 as SGHDT and CDR2 as YYEEEE. This CDR3 reads CASSLSLSGGEVNEQFF. CDR3 in DNA: TGTGCCAGCAGCTTGTCCCTTAGTGGAGGGGAGGTAAATGAGCAGTTCTTC.

The chain has TRBV27 and TRBJ2-1; TRBD2 is a possible D gene (6 bases). Trimming removed 5 bases at V and 2 bases at J, with 13 bases between. CDR3 length equals 15 residues. Looked up from germline, CDR1 is MNHEY and CDR2 is SMNVEV (reference sequence). CDR3 nucleotide sequence: TGTGCCAGCAGTCCCACTCGGGAGCCCTACAATGAGCAGTTCTTC. Amino acid sequence: CASSPTREPYNEQFF.

The V and J genes are TRBV2 and TRBJ2-7; D possibly corresponds to TRBD2 (6 bases). The CDR3 is 17 amino acids. V was pared by 6 bases and J by 6 bases, with 27 bases between. Germline V gene lookup returns CDR1 SNHLY and CDR2 FYNNEI. CDR3 sequence (DNA): TGTGCCAGCAGGGGTCCCCTGGCGGGGTTGGGGACCCCCGAGCAGTACTTC. Translated, it gives CASRGPLAGLGTPEQYF.

This rearrangement joins TRBV28 to TRBJ2-5, with 12 bases aligning to TRBD2. Per germline, CDR1 MDHEN and CDR2 SYDVKM. The CDR3 consists of 15 residues. V shed 5 bases, J shed 2 bases, and the junction held 3 bases outside the gene matches. The CDR3 here is CASSPGLAGQETQYF. CDR3 nucleotides: TGTGCCAGCAGTCCTGGACTAGCGGGGCAAGAGACCCAGTACTTC.

About this clone: One junction end does not reproduce the germline sequence, and a read error may be involved. CDR3 DNA sequence: TGTGCCAGCAGTGAAGCTTACGACAGTGGGCACTTC. Protein sequence: CASSEAYDSGHF. V usage is TRBV2 and J usage is TRBJ2-5, with TRBD1 as a possible D gene (5 bases). CDR3 size: 12 residues. Germline-derived CDR1 and CDR2 are SNHLY and FYNNEI. Supplemented by reference TRBV2 and TRBJ2-5, the full variable domain reads EPEVTQTPSHQVTQMGQEVILRCVPISNHLYFYWYRQILGQKVEFLVSFYNNEISEKSEIFDDQFSVERPDGSNFTLKIRSTKLEDSAMYFCASSEAYDSGHFGPGTRLLVL.

In this sample, this clone turned up a few times. This rearrangement joins TRBV5-1 to TRBJ2-7; 7 bases match TRBD2. The CDR3 runs 15 residues. V was clipped by 2 bases and J by 2 bases; unmatched bases: 7. Germline CDR1 and CDR2: SGHRS and YFSETQ. CDR3 in amino acids: CASSFGREITYEQYF. Written as DNA, the CDR3 is TGCGCCAGCAGCTTTGGGCGGGAGATAACCTACGAGCAGTACTTC.

This clone was counted a single time. The chain joins TRBV7-8 to TRBJ2-5; possible D gene TRBD2, 5 bases. The CDR3 runs 13 residues. With 6 bases removed from V and 1 base from J, the gap between germline ends came to 9 bases. Germline V gives CDR1 SGHVS, CDR2 FQNEAQ. DNA for the CDR3: TGTGCCAGCAGTCGGGGATTCCAAGAGACCCAGTACTTC. Amino acid sequence: CASSRGFQETQYF.

The CDR3 sequence is CASSSQFNQPQHF. The CDR3 nucleotides read TGTGCCAGCAGCTCACAGTTTAATCAGCCCCAGCATTTT. The gene calls are TRBV7-8 and TRBJ1-5; D call uncertain. Germline assignment: CDR1 SGHVS and CDR2 FQNEAQ. CDR3 length: 13 residues. Deletions cut 4 bases from V and 4 bases from J, with 8 bases between.

The CDR3 sequence is CASSISRDRGNYGYTF. DNA for the CDR3: TGTGCCAGTAGTATATCCCGGGACAGGGGGAACTATGGCTACACCTTC. The chain couples TRBV19 to TRBJ1-2; 11 nucleotides match TRBD1. Germline V CDR1 and CDR2: LNHDA, SQIVND (reference sequence). V dropped 2 bases and J dropped 2; count of bases not matched to a gene: 4. CDR3 size: 16 residues.

The gene calls are TRBV7-9 and TRBJ2-7; 7 bases match TRBD2. This CDR3 is 15 amino acids long. J gave up 1 base and V 5 bases, and 8 bases lay outside the gene matches. Germline loops: CDR1 SEHNR, CDR2 FQNEAQ (reference sequence). CDR3 sequence: CASSDPSGGSYEQYF. CDR3 nucleotides: TGTGCCAGCAGCGACCCTAGCGGCGGTTCCTACGAGCAGTACTTC.